This T cell receptor (beta chain) derives from a study of cytomegalovirus exposure and HLA in healthy donors (dated by TCRdb to about 2017). About the full investigation: According to a later analysis, the approximately 120 validation repertoires were produced on the same platform as the 666 repertoires of the first cohort. To predict cytomegalovirus infection status, the study brought together high-throughput TCR immunosequencing, statistical association of individual TCRs with disease status, and machine learning. Besides the first cohort of around 700 subjects, a separate validation cohort made up of over 95 different subjects was used. The study aimed to test whether signatures of past pathogen exposure could be identified by cataloging public T cell receptors.

Separate from the roughly 650-subject first cohort, the validation cohort of about 110 subjects was the group to which the donors belonged. Comment on this clone: Its antigen is not yet known. The input lacks base qualities; no much larger clone sits a single base away.

To prepare the library, the immunoSEQ multiplex PCR assay was applied. The authors' analysis ran thus. A statistical classification framework was built for diagnosing cytomegalovirus status from the catalog of TCR beta chain sequences. TCRdb provides this immuneACCESS table in a form limited to in-frame rearrangements. Some clones are lacking; in checked studies, under half of them reflect an unresolved V gene, and why the rest are absent is not known. V and J calls and clone size are given by that table; D and trimming were obtained from the DNA. Counted in this sample were about 280,000 clones; just over 85% of them appeared once. The ten top clones hold 0.95% to 1.1% of the sample. V is shortened by 5 bases, J by 5 bases, and the region joining them spans 12 bases. Per the germline V gene, MNHEY is the CDR1 and SVGAGI is the CDR2. The CDR3 starts with the cysteine, ends with the phenylalanine, and has 13 residues. CDR3 DNA is the only sequence kept; it has 39 bases, read in frame from the first base.

Broad study findings and their caveats: In vitro tests confirmed that a few of the cytomegalovirus-associated TCR beta chains recognize cytomegalovirus antigens. While some public TCRs were present in many individuals, most TCR sequences turned up only very rarely across donors. In both the original and validation cohorts, the classifier was reported to diagnose cytomegalovirus status with high specificity and sensitivity. The authors suggested that the approach could potentially be extended to other disease states and immunological phenotypes. All 110 or so repertoires were used to score co-occurrence in the validation cohort in a later analysis, because that analysis had no HLA typing for the cohort. A total of fewer than 200 TCR beta chains were listed by the study as associated with cytomegalovirus. Of the cluster scores, roughly 93% were above 0 in a later analysis, which found that TCRs clustered in the first cohort also tended to co-occur in the 95 to 150 validation repertoires.

Sequencing input: PBMCs. The clonotype originates from a woman aged 18-35 years in good health and CMV-seronegative. The rearrangement combines TRBV6-5 with TRBJ1-2; the D gene lacks a confident call. The DNA sequence is TGTGCCAGCAGTCCGACTCTGAGGTATGGCTACACCTTC. It is translated as CASSPTLRYGYTF.